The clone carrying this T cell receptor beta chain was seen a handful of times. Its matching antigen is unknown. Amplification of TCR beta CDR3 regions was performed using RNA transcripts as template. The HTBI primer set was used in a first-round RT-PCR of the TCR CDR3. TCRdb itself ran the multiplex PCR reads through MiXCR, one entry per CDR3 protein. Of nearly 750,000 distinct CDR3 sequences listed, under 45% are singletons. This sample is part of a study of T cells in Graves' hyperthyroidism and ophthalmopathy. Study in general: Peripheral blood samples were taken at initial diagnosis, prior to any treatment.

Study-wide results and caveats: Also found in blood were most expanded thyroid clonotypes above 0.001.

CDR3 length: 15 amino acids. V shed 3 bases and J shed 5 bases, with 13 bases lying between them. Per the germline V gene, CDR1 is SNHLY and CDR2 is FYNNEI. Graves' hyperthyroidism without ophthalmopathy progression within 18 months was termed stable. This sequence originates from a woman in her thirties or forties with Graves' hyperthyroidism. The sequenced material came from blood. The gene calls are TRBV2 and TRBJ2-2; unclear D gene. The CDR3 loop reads CASSELGVWTGELFF. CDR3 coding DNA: TGTGCCAGCAGTGAGCTTGGGGTTTGGACCGGGGAGCTGTTTTTT.